This record looks at one T cell receptor beta chain sequence and its context. The antigen remains unidentified. The data were taken from a study of beta chain features in type 1 diabetes. General observations from the study: A greater similarity of naive, central memory and Treg TCRB repertoires was seen among patients than among healthy donors. Any PCR bias toward short templates would affect both groups alike.

The V gene end was trimmed by 6 bases and the J gene end by 10 bases; junction bases not matched to a gene: 4. CDR1 and CDR2 (germline): MNHEY, SVGAGI. This CDR3 is built from 11 residues. Isolated RNA was reverse transcribed in full, so expressed TCRB transcripts were sequenced. Profiling relied on immunoSEQ multiplex PCR, and the TCRdb table lists in-frame clones only, not all of them. The sample contains 450,000 or so clones, 10% to 12% of which appear only once. The V gene is TRBV6-5, the J gene TRBJ2-3, with TRBD2 identical over 7 bases. The sequence came from a woman aged 18-30 years in good health. Sequencing used naive CD4+ T cells from blood. The DNA for the CDR3 is TGTGCCAGCAGACTCGGACTAGCGCAGTATTTT. Protein sequence: CASRLGLAQYF.